Presented here are 31 T cell receptor beta chains from one specimen sequenced in a study of EBV T-cell therapy then PD-1 blockade in nasopharyngeal carcinoma. Described treatment: AdE1-LMPpoly-expanded autologous EBV-specific T-cell therapy followed by anti-PD-1 nivolumab. Which antigens these TCRs recognize remains unknown. Generated by immunoSEQ multiplex PCR, the TCRdb table keeps only in-frame clones and is missing some. The sample yields 20,000 or so clones, 84% seen once. The sample in question was CD8+ T cells from blood, obtained at roughly day 35 from a patient whose treatment included autologous EBV-specific T cells and nivolumab. These receptors came from a man in his forties with nasopharyngeal carcinoma.

The V and J genes are TRBV25-1 and TRBJ2-5; D is possibly TRBD1 (6 bases). The CDR3 totals 13 residues. V dropped 4 bases and J dropped 4 bases, with 10 bases sitting between them. Germline V gene sequence: CDR1 MGHDK, CDR2 SYGVNS. Written as DNA, the CDR3 is TGTGCCAGCAGTGCTTTCAGGGGAGAGACCCAGTACTTC. Encoded protein: CASSAFRGETQYF.

The chain carries TRBV30 and TRBJ1-2; 7 bases agree with TRBD1. With 2 bases clipped from V and 8 bases from J, the junction kept 5 bases outside the gene matches. Germline loops: CDR1 GTSNPN, CDR2 SVGIG (reference sequence). CDR3 length: 12 residues. The CDR3 bases are TGTGCCTGGAGTAAAGGGACAGTCGGCTACACCTTC. As protein: CAWSKGTVGYTF.

DNA for the CDR3: TGCAGCGCCGACAGGGAGAACACTGAAGCTTTCTTT. This sequence encodes CSADRENTEAFF. The V gene is TRBV29-1, the J gene TRBJ1-1; 7 bases are shared with TRBD1. From germline, CDR1 is SQVTM and CDR2 ANQGSEA. The CDR3 has 12 residues. Trimming took 7 bases from V and 1 from J; bases not matched to a gene: 3.

The J gene is TRBJ2-3, the V gene TRBV6-2 or TRBV6-3; TRBD2 matches at 8 bases. Germline lookup yields CDR1 MNHEY and CDR2 SVGEGT. The CDR3 contains 17 residues. V dropped 2 bases and J dropped 4; count of bases not matched to a gene: 11. The CDR3 region has the DNA TGTGCCAGCAGTTACCGTCCGTGGAGTAGCGGGGCAGATACGCAGTATTTT. It yields the protein CASSYRPWSSGADTQYF.

This chain links TRBV6-4 with TRBJ2-3; 9 positions match TRBD2. Germline V CDR1 and CDR2: MRHNA, SNTAGT. The CDR3 is 15 amino acids. The trim removed 5 bases at V and 2 bases at J, leaving 5 bases unmatched. This CDR3 is CASSKTSGSTDTQYF. The DNA for the CDR3 is TGTGCCAGCAGTAAGACTAGCGGATCCACAGATACGCAGTATTTT.

The chain employs TRBV5-1 and TRBJ2-7; D perhaps matches TRBD2 (7 bases). The CDR3 contains 16 residues. Trimming stripped 4 bases from V and 1 base from J, with 18 bases between. The germline CDR1 and CDR2 sequences are SGHRS and YFSETQ. The CDR3 loop reads CASSPARGATSYEQYF. The CDR3 region has the DNA TGCGCCAGCAGCCCCGCTCGGGGGGCGACTTCCTACGAGCAGTACTTC.

The chain couples TRBV9 to TRBJ2-7; a weak D match, TRBD1 (6 bases). The CDR3 covers 14 residues. V was shortened by 1 base and J by 2 bases, with 10 bases between the two germline ends. Germline V gene sequence: CDR1 SGDLS, CDR2 YYNGEE. CDR3 residues: CASSVSPGAYEQYF. DNA of the CDR3: TGTGCCAGCAGCGTAAGTCCAGGGGCCTACGAGCAGTACTTC. Full variable domain (outside the CDR3, taken from reference TRBV9 and TRBJ2-7): DSGVTQTPKHLITATGQRVTLRCSPRSGDLSVYWYQQSLDQGLQFLIQYYNGEERAKGNILERFSAQQFPDLHSELNLSSLELGDSALYFCASSVSPGAYEQYFGPGTRLTVT.

The chain is built from TRBV9 and TRBJ2-7; D is undetermined. The V end lost 7 bases, the J end lost 3 bases, and 2 bases lay between the germline ends. The germline V gene encodes CDR1 SGDLS and CDR2 YYNGEE. The CDR3 totals 9 residues. The CDR3 protein is CASGYEQYF. In DNA, the CDR3 is TGTGCCAGCGGCTACGAGCAGTACTTC.

This chain uses TRBV6-4 with TRBJ2-1, with D possibly being TRBD1 (5 bases). V was shortened by 3 bases and J by 6 bases, with 9 bases between the two germline ends. The CDR3 loop spans 13 amino acids. Germline assignment: CDR1 MRHNA and CDR2 SNTAGT. CDR3: CASSEGLINEQFF. CDR3 in DNA: TGTGCCAGCAGTGAGGGGCTTATCAATGAGCAGTTCTTC.

The V gene is TRBV7-3, the J gene TRBJ1-6; 10 nucleotides agree with TRBD1. This CDR3 has 15 amino acids. CDR1 SGHTA and CDR2 FQGTGA come from the germline V gene. J was trimmed by 10 bases and V by 4 bases; bases with no gene match: 7. This CDR3 reads CASSWTGGKESPLHF. In nucleotides, the CDR3 is TGTGCCAGCAGCTGGACAGGGGGGAAAGAGTCACCCCTCCACTTT.

V and J are TRBV6-2 or TRBV6-3 and TRBJ2-6; a weak D match, TRBD2 (5 bases). Looked up from germline, CDR1 is MNHEY and CDR2 is SVGEGT. With 6 bases removed from V and 0 bases from J, the gap between germline ends came to 9 bases. The CDR3 length is 15 residues. The CDR3 here is CASSSRVSGANVLTF. The CDR3 nucleotides are TGTGCCAGCAGCTCGCGGGTCTCTGGGGCCAACGTCCTGACTTTC.

V gene TRBV9 combines with J gene TRBJ2-2; D remains unclear. The ends were cut back, 2 bases at V and 1 base at J, with 6 bases in the middle. Germline V CDR1 and CDR2: SGDLS, YYNGEE. This CDR3 spans 14 amino acids. The CDR3 DNA reads TGTGCCAGCAGCGTCGTGCGGAACACCGGGGAGCTGTTTTTT. This codes for CASSVVRNTGELFF.

The V gene is TRBV6-1, the J gene TRBJ2-5; D perhaps matches TRBD2 (7 bases). V was clipped by 3 bases and J by 4 bases, with 18 bases between them. Germline lookup yields CDR1 MNHNS and CDR2 SASEGT. This CDR3 is built from 16 residues. The CDR3 region is CASSDGRGSGGETQYF. The DNA for the CDR3 is TGTGCCAGCAGTGATGGGAGGGGGAGTGGCGGAGAGACCCAGTACTTC.

The chain joins TRBV4-3 to TRBJ2-2; 7 bases align to TRBD1. This CDR3 spans 14 amino acids. V was clipped by 3 bases and J by 6 bases; unmatched bases: 4. Germline V lookup: CDR1 LGHNA, CDR2 YSLEER. The CDR3 loop reads CASSHGTGAGELFF. The CDR3 nucleotides read TGCGCCAGCAGCCACGGCACAGGGGCCGGGGAGCTGTTTTTT.

This chain uses TRBV19 with TRBJ2-3, with 9 bases matching TRBD2. V shed 7 bases and J 2 bases; nucleotides not matched to a gene: 4. Germline V CDR1 and CDR2: LNHDA, SQIVND (reference sequence). CDR3 length: 14 residues. CDR3 sequence (DNA): TGTGCCAGTATTAGCGGGGGACACACAGATACGCAGTATTTT. It specifies CASISGGHTDTQYF.

V gene TRBV6-5 combines with J gene TRBJ1-3; D not resolved. Germline V gene sequence: CDR1 MNHEY, CDR2 SVGAGI. V lost 6 bases, J lost 7 bases, and 19 bases lay in between. This CDR3 has 15 amino acids. CDR3 loop: CASSPEFLFTNTIYF. CDR3 DNA sequence: TGTGCCAGCAGCCCAGAGTTTCTATTCACGAACACCATATATTTT.

The rearrangement joins TRBV7-6 to TRBJ1-5; D is unresolved. Germline V lookup: CDR1 SGHVS, CDR2 FNYEAQ. The V end lost 1 base, the J end lost 5 bases, and 9 bases lay between the germline ends. The CDR3 covers 14 residues. The CDR3 sequence: CASSLVAEDQPQHF. DNA of the CDR3: TGTGCCAGCAGCTTAGTGGCAGAGGATCAGCCCCAGCATTTT. The entire variable domain, with the rest obtained from reference TRBV7-6 and TRBJ1-5, is as follows: GAGVSQSPRYKVTKRGQDVALRCDPISGHVSLYWYRQALGQGPEFLTYFNYEAQQDKSGLPNDRFSAERPEGSISTLTIQRTEQRDSAMYRCASSLVAEDQPQHFGDGTRLSIL.

V is TRBV4-3 and J is TRBJ2-7; D not resolved. V lost 0 bases and J 6 bases, leaving 15 bases between the germline ends. The CDR3 loop spans 15 amino acids. The germline gives CDR1 LGHNA, CDR2 YSLEER. The CDR3 DNA reads TGCGCCAGCAGCCAAGATCCGAATGGCGCGACCGAGCAGTACTTC. Translated, it gives CASSQDPNGATEQYF.

V and J are TRBV19 and TRBJ2-5; D is perhaps TRBD2 (5 bases). Germline loops: CDR1 LNHDA, CDR2 SQIVND (reference sequence). With 2 bases removed from V and 4 bases from J, the gap between germline ends came to 20 bases. The CDR3 totals 17 residues. The CDR3: CASSISVVVRGGETQYF. The CDR3 DNA sequence: TGTGCCAGTAGTATATCAGTCGTCGTCCGGGGTGGAGAGACCCAGTACTTC.

The chain employs TRBV3-1 (or the pseudogene TRBV3-2) and TRBJ1-2; D gene unclear. Germline CDR1 is LGHDT and CDR2 is YNNKEL (reference sequence). V was clipped by 4 bases and J by 4 bases, with 13 bases between them. The CDR3 loop spans 14 amino acids. The CDR3 reads CASSRKRASYGYTF. The CDR3, as DNA: TGTGCCAGCAGCCGGAAAAGGGCCAGCTATGGCTACACCTTC.

The rearrangement joins TRBV7-6 to TRBJ2-1, with TRBD2 identical over 10 bases. Germline V gene lookup returns CDR1 SGHVS and CDR2 FNYEAQ. The CDR3 is made up of 17 amino acids. V trimming: 4 bases; J trimming: 0 bases; junction bases outside the gene matches: 6. The CDR3 DNA is TGTGCCAGCAGCTCCGGACTAGCGGTGAGCTCCTACAATGAGCAGTTCTTC. Its protein is CASSSGLAVSSYNEQFF.

The V and J genes are TRBV7-7 and TRBJ1-5, with 9 bases identical to TRBD1. CDR1 SSHAT and CDR2 FNYEAQ come from the germline V gene (reference sequence). V shed 1 base, J shed 4 bases, and the junction held 5 bases outside the gene matches. The CDR3 is made up of 16 amino acids. As DNA, the CDR3 is TGTGCCAGCAGCTTAGGGGGGACAGGGCTAAATCAGCCCCAGCATTTT. Encoded protein: CASSLGGTGLNQPQHF.

The CDR3 sequence is CASSQDPGVDEQFF. In DNA, the CDR3 is TGCGCCAGCAGCCAAGATCCCGGGGTGGATGAGCAGTTCTTC. V is TRBV4-1 and J is TRBJ2-1, with D possibly being TRBD2 (5 bases). The CDR3 length is 14 residues. The germline CDR1 and CDR2 sequences are MGHRA and YSYEKL. V was pared by 0 bases and J by 8 bases, with 11 bases between.

The V and J genes are TRBV5-4 and TRBJ1-1; no firm D call. V lost 5 bases to trimming and J lost 5 bases, with 10 bases between them. This CDR3 has 12 residues. CDR1 and CDR2 from the germline V gene are SGHNT and YYREEE (reference sequence). This chain's CDR3 is CASRKGSTEAFF. In nucleotides, the CDR3 is TGTGCCAGCAGAAAAGGGAGTACTGAAGCTTTCTTT.

The rearrangement joins TRBV30 to TRBJ1-3; D unclear. Germline V lookup: CDR1 GTSNPN, CDR2 SVGIG (reference sequence). This CDR3 is built from 12 residues. The V and J ends lost 1 base and 4 bases respectively, with 5 bases between them. The CDR3 protein is CAWSGGGNTIYF. The CDR3 nucleotides read TGTGCCTGGAGTGGGGGAGGAAACACCATATATTTT. Together with reference TRBV30 and TRBJ1-3, the CDR3 gives the full variable domain: SQTIHQWPATLVQPVGSPLSLECTVEGTSNPNLYWYRQAAGRGLQLLFYSVGIGQISSEVPQNLSASRPQDRQFILSSKKLLLSDSGFYLCAWSGGGNTIYFGEGSWLTVV.

This rearrangement joins TRBV30 to TRBJ1-5; tentatively, D is TRBD1 (6 bases). Trimming pared 3 bases from V and 0 bases from J, leaving 24 bases between. Germline V lookup: CDR1 GTSNPN, CDR2 SVGIG (reference sequence). The CDR3 is made up of 19 amino acids. The CDR3 DNA reads as TGTGCCTGGAGCAAGGGGGGGCGCCCCCGGCGTTATAGCAATCAGCCCCAGCATTTT. This translates into CAWSKGGRPRRYSNQPQHF.

The sample holds one count of this clone. The chain recombines TRBV14 with TRBJ2-4, with TRBD1 identical over 8 bases. The V segment lost 4 bases and the J segment 5 bases; nucleotides outside the gene matches: 10. The CDR3 sequence is 16 residues long. Germline V gene sequence: CDR1 SGHDN, CDR2 FVKESK. CDR3 sequence: CASSPRTGNRQNIQYF. CDR3 nucleotides: TGTGCCAGCAGCCCCCGGACAGGGAATAGACAAAACATTCAGTACTTC.

The CDR3 region has the DNA TGCGCCAGCAGGCCATCGGTTGGCGGGGAGCTGTTTTTT. Protein sequence: CASRPSVGGELFF. V usage is TRBV4-1 and J usage is TRBJ2-2, with D hard to call. Germline V gene sequence: CDR1 MGHRA, CDR2 YSYEKL. V was clipped by 6 bases and J by 7 bases, with 12 bases between them. This CDR3 comprises 13 residues.

The V gene is TRBV1, the J gene TRBJ2-3; the DNA was not used to check the table's D call, TRBD2. TRBV1 is marked as a pseudogene. CDR3 length: 16 residues. In DNA form, the CDR3 reads TGCACCAGCAGCCAAGAGAAAACTAATGGCACAGATACGCAGTATTTT. This translates into CTSSQEKTNGTDTQYF.

The V and J genes are TRBV19 and TRBJ2-5, with 10 bases matching TRBD2. Germline loops: CDR1 LNHDA, CDR2 SQIVND (reference sequence). Trimming cost V 3 bases and J 5 bases; bases outside gene matches: 9. The CDR3 has 16 amino acids. The CDR3 loop is CASSIQRGGRRETQYF. The DNA for the CDR3 is TGTGCCAGTAGTATCCAGCGGGGGGGCCGAAGGGAGACCCAGTACTTC.

The rearrangement links TRBV5-1 to TRBJ2-7; the D is unclear. The CDR3 contains 11 residues. Trimming stripped 2 bases from V and 5 bases from J, with 5 bases between. Germline V gives CDR1 SGHRS, CDR2 YFSETQ. For the CDR3, the DNA is TGCGCCAGCAGCTTAGGCAACGAGCAGTACTTC. It yields the protein CASSLGNEQYF. Looking up the rest from reference TRBV5-1 and TRBJ2-7 gives the full variable domain: KAGVTQTPRYLIKTRGQQVTLSCSPISGHRSVSWYQQTPGQGLQFLFEYFSETQRNKGNFPGRFSGRQFSNSRSEMNVSTLELGDSALYLCASSLGNEQYFGPGTRLTVT.